This T cell receptor beta chain is from a study of blood T cells in healthy people across ages. PBMCs were isolated at a quantity of at least 6.5 million per sample. Germline V gene sequence: CDR1 DFQATT, CDR2 SNEGSKA (reference sequence). The V end lost 6 bases, the J end lost 10 bases, and 28 bases lay between the germline ends. The CDR3 contains 16 residues. A second PCR of 7 to 11 cycles used a sample-barcoded 5' primer and a J-beta primer mix. TCRdb re-called the 5' RACE reads through MiXCR, storing one row per CDR3 protein. This table holds approximately 680,000 distinct CDR3 sequences, about 32% found once.

The sample was blood. The rearrangement joins TRBV20-1 to TRBJ2-1, with a tentative D call TRBD1 (6 bases). The receptor was derived from a woman aged 80 or over in good health. DNA for the CDR3: TGCAGTGCAGAAGTCCGGGACACCTCTGTGAGGGGCGAGCAGTTCTTC. Protein: CSAEVRDTSVRGEQFF.